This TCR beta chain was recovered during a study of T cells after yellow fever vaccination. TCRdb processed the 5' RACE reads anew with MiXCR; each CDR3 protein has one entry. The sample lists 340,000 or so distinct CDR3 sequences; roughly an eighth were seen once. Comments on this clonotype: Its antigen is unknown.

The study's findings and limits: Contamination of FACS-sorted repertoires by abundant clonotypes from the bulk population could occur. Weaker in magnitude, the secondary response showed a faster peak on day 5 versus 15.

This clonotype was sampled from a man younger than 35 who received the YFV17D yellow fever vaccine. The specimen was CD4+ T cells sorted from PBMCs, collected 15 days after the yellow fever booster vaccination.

The CDR3 bases are TGCAGTGCTAGAACCCGGGGGAAGGGTGAAGCTTTCTTT. It specifies CSARTRGKGEAFF. The rearrangement links TRBV20-1 to TRBJ1-1; D perhaps matches TRBD1 (5 bases). V lost 2 bases and J lost 7, with 14 bases in between. Germline CDR1 DFQATT, CDR2 SNEGSKA (reference sequence). This CDR3 has 13 amino acids.